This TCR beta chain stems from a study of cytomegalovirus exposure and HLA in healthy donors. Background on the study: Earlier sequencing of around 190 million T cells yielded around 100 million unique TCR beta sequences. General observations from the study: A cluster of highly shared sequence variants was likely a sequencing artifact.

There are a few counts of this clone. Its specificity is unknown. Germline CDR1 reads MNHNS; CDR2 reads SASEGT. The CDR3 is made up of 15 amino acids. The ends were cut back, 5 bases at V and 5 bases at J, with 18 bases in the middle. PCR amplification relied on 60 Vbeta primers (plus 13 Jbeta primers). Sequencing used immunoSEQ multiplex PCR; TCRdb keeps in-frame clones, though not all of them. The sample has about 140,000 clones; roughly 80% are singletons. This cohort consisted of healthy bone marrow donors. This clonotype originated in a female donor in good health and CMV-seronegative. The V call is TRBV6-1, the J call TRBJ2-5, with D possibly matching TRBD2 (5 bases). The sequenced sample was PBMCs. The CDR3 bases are TGTGCCAGCAGTCCCCTCCGAGGGTCGTGGGAGACCCAGTACTTC. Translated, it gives CASSPLRGSWETQYF.